The rows below give T cell receptor beta chains drawn from one sample of a study of response to subunit inactivated influenza vaccine. TCRdb independently ran MiXCR on the RT-PCR reads; one entry per CDR3 protein. This table has 650,000 or so distinct CDR3 sequences, around 15% appearing once. Sequenced here: PBMCs from blood, sampled around 15 days before vaccination. These receptor sequences come from a man aged 50 or older who received an inactivated influenza vaccine. The CDR3 runs from the conserved cysteine through the conserved F or W.

V gene	J gene	CDR3 protein
TRBV11-2	TRBJ2-6	CASSLVSGGGAFSGVLTF
TRBV4-3	TRBJ2-2	CASSQDTLGPGELFF
TRBV5-5	TRBJ1-5	CASSDYRERGQPQHF
TRBV6-2/TRBV6-3	TRBJ2-1	CASSYPLGLYNEQFF
TRBV6-4	TRBJ1-1	CASSDGERRNTEAFF
TRBV28	TRBJ2-1	CASSGQWWSSYNEQFF
TRBV5-1	TRBJ2-5	CASSLGGANQETQYF
TRBV27	TRBJ1-3	CASSLDPTGGNTIYF
TRBV11-2	TRBJ2-1	CASSSERWSYNEQFF
TRBV7-9	TRBJ1-2	CASSYAAGPHQNYGYTF
TRBV6-1	TRBJ2-6	CASAPRGASGANVLTF
TRBV15	TRBJ2-1	CATSRRVGLAGANEQFF
TRBV10-3	TRBJ2-3	CAIRSDRGGTDTQYF
TRBV3-1	TRBJ2-5	CASSLRGGNQYF
TRBV10-3	TRBJ2-1	CAISETIRGRLDEQFF